These 20 T cell receptor beta chains originate from one sample sequenced in a study of cytomegalovirus exposure and HLA in healthy donors. PCR primers comprised 60 Vbeta and 13 Jbeta primers. TCRdb keeps only in-frame clones here, not all; method: immunoSEQ multiplex PCR. The sample table includes around 88,000 clones. Sequenced input: PBMCs. These receptors were collected from a girl aged 5 to 17 in good health and CMV-seropositive.

The CDR3 DNA follows: TGCAGCGTTGAAGGGGAGAGCGGGAACTCCTACGAGCAGTACTTC. Translation gives CSVEGESGNSYEQYF. The gene calls are TRBV29-1 and TRBJ2-7, with 7 bases matching TRBD2. V dropped 1 base and J dropped 0; count of bases not matched to a gene: 6. CDR3 length: 15 amino acids. CDR1 is SQVTM and CDR2 is ANQGSEA in the germline V gene.

The gene calls are TRBV19 and TRBJ1-2, with 8 bases lining up with TRBD1. Per the germline V gene, CDR1 is LNHDA and CDR2 is SQIVND (reference sequence). V was pared by 5 bases and J by 5 bases, with 13 bases of the junction left unmatched. The CDR3 spans 16 residues. The CDR3: CASSDPRQGLWYGYTF. In DNA, the CDR3 is TGTGCCAGTAGTGACCCCCGACAGGGGCTATGGTATGGCTACACCTTC.

The CDR3 DNA is TGTGCCAGCAGCTTGGAGTACGGACAGGGGGCCTACGAGCAGTACGTC. It translates to CASSLEYGQGAYEQYV. The rearrangement uses TRBV5-6 and TRBJ2-7, with 10 bases lining up with TRBD1. Germline lookup yields CDR1 SGHDT and CDR2 YYEEEE. CDR3 length equals 16 residues. Losses at the gene ends were 0 bases for V and 2 bases for J; bases not matched to a gene: 5.

The gene calls are TRBV5-1 and TRBJ1-1; D unclear. Per the germline V gene, CDR1 is SGHRS and CDR2 is YFSETQ. The CDR3 spans 13 residues. V was pared by 4 bases and J by 3 bases, with 10 bases between. DNA of the CDR3: TGCGCCAGCAGCGGCTCGAGGGACACTGAAGCTTTCTTT. Its protein product is CASSGSRDTEAFF.

The chain combines TRBV7-4 with TRBJ2-3; 10 bases map to TRBD2. Germline CDR1 reads SGHVT; CDR2 reads SQSDAQ. J gave up 2 bases and V 4 bases, and 6 bases lay outside the gene matches. The CDR3 covers 16 residues. This chain's CDR3 is CASSSLAGVTTDTQYF. In DNA form, the CDR3 reads TGTGCCAGCAGCTCGCTAGCGGGGGTGACCACAGATACGCAGTATTTT.

This chain links TRBV2 with TRBJ1-1; D is ambiguous. The V end lost 6 bases, the J end lost 1 base, and 15 bases lay between the germline ends. The length of the CDR3 is 15 residues. CDR1 and CDR2 (germline): SNHLY, FYNNEI. This CDR3 is CASRDRDTSNTEAFF. The CDR3 bases are TGTGCCAGCAGAGATAGAGACACCTCGAACACTGAAGCTTTCTTT.

The V call is TRBV11-3, the J call TRBJ2-1; tentatively, D is TRBD2 (5 bases). This CDR3 has 14 residues. Trimming pared 5 bases from V and 5 bases from J, leaving 13 bases between. Germline CDR1 reads SGHNT; CDR2 reads YENEEA. As DNA, the CDR3 is TGTGCCAGCAGCAGGGAGAGTTCCGACAATGAGCAGTTCTTC. Its translation is CASSRESSDNEQFF.

This chain joins TRBV30 and TRBJ1-3; D unclear. Deletions cut 6 bases from V and 0 bases from J, with 18 bases between. The V gene's germline CDR1 is GTSNPN and CDR2 SVGIG (reference sequence). This CDR3 has 16 residues. This CDR3 reads CACPGLEPDSGNTIYF. In DNA, the CDR3 is TGTGCCTGTCCAGGTCTGGAACCCGACTCTGGAAACACCATATATTTT.

This chain links TRBV27 with TRBJ1-2; possibly TRBD1 for D (6 bases). This CDR3 contains 16 residues. Germline V gene sequence: CDR1 MNHEY, CDR2 SMNVEV (reference sequence). V was shortened by 4 bases and J by 2 bases, with 17 bases between the two germline ends. The CDR3 here is CASSSSIGQKNYGYTF. The CDR3, as DNA: TGTGCCAGCAGTTCCAGTATCGGACAGAAGAACTATGGCTACACCTTC.

The rearrangement uses TRBV15 and TRBJ2-5; D ambiguous. Germline-derived CDR1 and CDR2 are LNHNV and YYDKDF (reference sequence). Trimming removed 0 bases from V and 4 bases from J, with 3 bases in between. The CDR3 consists of 12 residues. Written as DNA, the CDR3 is TGTGCCACCAGCAGAGATCGAGAGACCCAGTACTTC. Translating it yields CATSRDRETQYF. The whole variable domain, filled in from reference TRBV15 and TRBJ2-5, reads DAMVIQNPRYQVTQFGKPVTLSCSQTLNHNVMYWYQQKSSQAPKLLFHYYDKDFNNEADTPDNFQSRRPNTSFCFLDIRSPGLGDTAMYLCATSRDRETQYFGPGTRLLVL.

The rearrangement links TRBV11-2 to TRBJ2-7, with a possible D match to TRBD1 (6 bases). V gave up 0 bases and J gave up 0 bases, with 9 bases separating them. The V gene's germline CDR1 is SGHAT and CDR2 FQNNGV. The CDR3 is 15 amino acids. The DNA of the CDR3 is TGTGCCAGCAGCTTAGAGGACAGATCCTCCTACGAGCAGTACTTC. It translates to CASSLEDRSSYEQYF. The complete variable domain, with remaining parts taken from reference TRBV11-2 and TRBJ2-7, reads EAGVAQSPRYKIIEKRQSVAFWCNPISGHATLYWYQQILGQGPKLLIQFQNNGVVDDSQLPKDRFSAERLKGVDSTLKIQPAKLEDSAVYLCASSLEDRSSYEQYFGPGTRLTVT.

The chain uses TRBV4-3 and TRBJ1-5; tentative D call: TRBD1 (6 bases). Germline CDR1 LGHNA, CDR2 YSLEER. Trimming removed 0 bases at V and 2 bases at J, with 11 bases between. The length of the CDR3 is 16 residues. The CDR3 coding sequence is TGCGCCAGCAGCCAAGATTGGCGGGGGCGCAATCAGCCCCAGCATTTT. Translated, it gives CASSQDWRGRNQPQHF.

The genes are TRBV10-3 and TRBJ1-5; D gene uncertain. V lost 3 bases and J 3 bases, leaving 15 bases between the germline ends. Germline values: CDR1 ENHRY, CDR2 SYGVKD. This CDR3 comprises 16 residues. CDR3 protein: CAISDQVELTNQPQHF. The DNA of the CDR3 is TGTGCCATCAGTGATCAAGTAGAGCTCACCAATCAGCCCCAGCATTTT.

The CDR3 loop is CASTFQPGTFNTEAFF. CDR3 in DNA: TGCGCCAGCACTTTTCAACCCGGGACATTCAACACTGAAGCTTTCTTT. This chain links TRBV5-1 with TRBJ1-1; D might be TRBD1 (6 bases). Looked up from germline, CDR1 is SGHRS and CDR2 is YFSETQ. The V end lost 6 bases, the J end lost 2 bases, and 20 bases lay between the germline ends. The CDR3 contains 16 residues.

This chain uses TRBV7-2 with TRBJ2-7; D gene uncertain. Germline CDR1 reads SGHTA; CDR2 reads FQGNSA. The V end lost 0 bases, the J end lost 3 bases, and 6 bases lay between the germline ends. This CDR3 spans 13 amino acids. CDR3 nucleotide sequence: TGTGCCAGCAGCTTAGCGGCAGGCTACGAGCAGTACGTC. It is translated as CASSLAAGYEQYV.

This sequence joins TRBV12-5 and TRBJ2-1, with D tentatively TRBD2 (7 bases). The V and J ends lost 2 bases and 7 bases respectively, with 15 bases between them. This CDR3 region has 15 residues. Per the germline V gene, CDR1 is LGHNT and CDR2 is FRNRAP. Written as DNA, the CDR3 is TGTGCTAGTGGTTTGTGGGGGGGGGCCTCGAATGAGCAGTTCTTC. Residues: CASGLWGGASNEQFF.

The rearrangement uses TRBV7-9 and TRBJ2-2; 9 bases match TRBD1. After removal of 5 bases from V and 1 base from J, the junction contained 5 bases not matched to a gene. Germline V gives CDR1 SEHNR, CDR2 FQNEAQ (reference sequence). There are 16 residues in the CDR3. CDR3 nucleotide sequence: TGTGCCAGCAGCCCCGGGACAGGGCTGAACACCGGGGAGCTGTTTTTT. This codes for CASSPGTGLNTGELFF.

The CDR3 region has the DNA TGTGCCAGCAGTTTACAGGGTCATACTAACTATGGCTACACCTTC. Its translation: CASSLQGHTNYGYTF. This chain uses TRBV9 with TRBJ1-2; D might be TRBD1 (6 bases). The CDR3 extends over 15 amino acids. The V gene lost 5 bases and the J gene lost 0 bases, with 14 bases spanning the gap. Germline V gene lookup returns CDR1 SGDLS and CDR2 YYNGEE.

A remark on this clone: At one boundary the junction diverges from the germline segment, which might be a read error. The rearrangement joins TRBV4-3 to TRBJ2-3; 10 positions agree with TRBD2. The germline gives CDR1 LGHNA, CDR2 YSLEER. The CDR3 covers 13 residues. CDR3 in amino acids: CASSQELAGGPHF. As DNA, the CDR3 is TGCGCCAGCAGCCAAGAGTTAGCGGGGGGCCCACATTTT.

The chain joins TRBV9 to TRBJ1-2; a weak D match, TRBD1 (6 bases). V was clipped by 4 bases and J by 7 bases, with 17 bases between them. The CDR3 has 14 amino acids. The germline V gene encodes CDR1 SGDLS and CDR2 YYNGEE. As DNA, the CDR3 is TGTGCCAGCAGCCCTGCACAGGGTGTGAGTGGCTACACCTTC. As protein: CASSPAQGVSGYTF.